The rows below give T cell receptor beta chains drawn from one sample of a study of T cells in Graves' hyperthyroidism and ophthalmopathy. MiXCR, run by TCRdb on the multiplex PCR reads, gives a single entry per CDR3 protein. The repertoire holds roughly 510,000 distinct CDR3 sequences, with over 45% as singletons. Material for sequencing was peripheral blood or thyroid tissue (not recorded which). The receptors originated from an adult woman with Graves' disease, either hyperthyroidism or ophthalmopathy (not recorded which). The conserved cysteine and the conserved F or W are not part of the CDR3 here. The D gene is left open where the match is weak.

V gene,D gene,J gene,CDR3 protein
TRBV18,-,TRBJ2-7,ASSPVDQAHEQY
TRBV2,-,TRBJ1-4,ASRAPGTEKLF
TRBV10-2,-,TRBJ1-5,ASRLSNQPQH
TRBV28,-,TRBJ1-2,ASTFPRQINEGYT
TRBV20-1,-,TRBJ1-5,SATERGRVVRQPQH
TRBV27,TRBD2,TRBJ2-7,ASSLAGEVEQY
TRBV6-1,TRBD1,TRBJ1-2,ASNPTDRGRWGYT
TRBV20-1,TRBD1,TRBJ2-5,SARGQHQETQY
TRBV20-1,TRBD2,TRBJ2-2,SARDRGGPVTGELF
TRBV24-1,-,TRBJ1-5,ATSDLPPRDPRHQPQH
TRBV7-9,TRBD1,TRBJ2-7,ASSSRQGSYEQY
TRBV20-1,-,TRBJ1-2,SARDLRQGPSGGGYT
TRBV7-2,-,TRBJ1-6,ASSQMGGSPLH
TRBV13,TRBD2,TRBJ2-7,ASSLSPGTSGTYEQY
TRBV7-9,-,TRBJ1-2,ASTPWNGEGYT
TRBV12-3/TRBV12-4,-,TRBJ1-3,ASSQTHISGNTIY
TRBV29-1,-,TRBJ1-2,SVKLRDGYT
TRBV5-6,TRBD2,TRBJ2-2,ASSLWGGSRTGELF
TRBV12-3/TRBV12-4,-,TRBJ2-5,ASSLDALSETQY
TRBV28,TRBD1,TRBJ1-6,ASSIGQGTSPLH
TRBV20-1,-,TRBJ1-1,SAPPRTIMNTEAF
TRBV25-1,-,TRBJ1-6,ASSVDSFSPLH
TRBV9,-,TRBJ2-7,ASSVGGLTYEQY
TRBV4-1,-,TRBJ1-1,ASSQEPGWGSEAF
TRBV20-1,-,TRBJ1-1,SASPTWGEGAF
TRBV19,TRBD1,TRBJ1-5,ASSSMTGGDQPQH
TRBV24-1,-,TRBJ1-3,ASHGPYSGNTIY
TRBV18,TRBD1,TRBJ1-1,ASSSDRGLNTEAF
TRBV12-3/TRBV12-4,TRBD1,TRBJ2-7,ASSLGSYRDRGFEQY
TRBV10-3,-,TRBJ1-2,AISDSGTRYGGYT
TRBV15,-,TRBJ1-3,ATEGSFSGNTIY
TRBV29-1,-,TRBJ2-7,SVDLPSSYEQY
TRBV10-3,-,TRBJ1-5,AIRAQGSNQPQH
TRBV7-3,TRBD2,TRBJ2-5,TSDEGTSGGETQY
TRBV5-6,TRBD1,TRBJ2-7,ASSNLQGSSEQY
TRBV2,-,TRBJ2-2,ASRPSGGELF
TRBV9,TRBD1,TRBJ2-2,ASKTEPTGSTGELF